Following are 12 T cell receptor beta chains from one sample sequenced in a study of T cells in localized non-small cell lung cancer. Assay used: immunoSEQ multiplex PCR; TCRdb lists only in-frame clones, some missing. Here the sample spans 20,000 to 30,000 clones, about 90% being singletons. The source material was peripheral blood, sampled before any cancer treatment. These TCRs come from a woman aged 40-69 years with stage I lung adenocarcinoma.

The V and J genes are TRBV5-1 and TRBJ2-3; 8 positions agree with TRBD2. The length of the CDR3 is 16 residues. Trimming at V came to 6 bases and at J to 0 bases, leaving 9 bases not matched to a gene. Looked up from germline, CDR1 is SGHRS and CDR2 is YFSETQ. CDR3 nucleotides: TGCGCCAGCACAGAGCGGGAGATTACTAGCACAGATACGCAGTATTTT. Its protein is CASTEREITSTDTQYF.

The chain has TRBV30 and TRBJ2-7; 12 bases match TRBD2. The germline gives CDR1 GTSNPN, CDR2 SVGIG (reference sequence). V lost 4 bases, J lost 6 bases, and 4 bases stayed unmatched. The CDR3 contains 13 residues. The CDR3 here is CAWKGLAGFEQYF. Here the CDR3 DNA reads TGTGCCTGGAAGGGACTAGCGGGTTTCGAGCAGTACTTC.

V and J are TRBV7-9 and TRBJ2-1; 12 bases are shared with TRBD2. Germline loops: CDR1 SEHNR, CDR2 FQNEAQ (reference sequence). V dropped 5 bases and J dropped 0; count of bases not matched to a gene: 11. The CDR3 sequence is 19 residues long. The CDR3 sequence: CASSPRRTSGKSSYNEQFF. The CDR3 DNA sequence: TGTGCCAGCAGCCCTAGACGGACTAGCGGGAAAAGCTCCTACAATGAGCAGTTCTTC.

V is TRBV7-2 and J is TRBJ2-7, with no clear D. CDR3 size: 15 residues. The germline CDR1 and CDR2 sequences are SGHTA and FQGNSA. V was trimmed by 3 bases and J by 3 bases, leaving 15 bases between them. CDR3: CASSFWARRDYEQYF. The CDR3, as DNA: TGTGCCAGCAGCTTTTGGGCCAGAAGAGACTACGAGCAGTACTTC.

The V and J genes are TRBV28 and TRBJ2-1; 14 nucleotides match TRBD2. This CDR3 is 16 amino acids long. With V trimmed by 5 bases and J by 10 bases, 10 bases remained unmatched. Germline V gene lookup returns CDR1 MDHEN and CDR2 SYDVKM. Here the CDR3 DNA reads TGTGCCAGCAGTCCCGGACTAGCGGGAGGTTGGTGGGAGCAGTTCTTC. Translation gives CASSPGLAGGWWEQFF.

The rearrangement joins TRBV4-1 to TRBJ2-5; TRBD2 agrees at 11 bases. CDR3 length: 15 residues. Germline assignment: CDR1 MGHRA and CDR2 YSYEKL. Unmatched junction bases numbered 2, after V lost 4 bases and J lost 1 base. CDR3: CASSLSGGGQETQYF. CDR3 DNA sequence: TGCGCCAGCAGCCTTAGCGGGGGGGGCCAAGAGACCCAGTACTTC.

The chain recombines TRBV5-1 with TRBJ2-7, with TRBD2 matching 13 bases. Germline V CDR1 and CDR2: SGHRS, YFSETQ. V was pared by 0 bases and J by 2 bases, with 11 bases of the junction left unmatched. This CDR3 contains 19 residues. The CDR3 loop is CASSLGPSGTSGIPYEQYF. The CDR3 DNA follows: TGCGCCAGCAGCTTGGGGCCCTCCGGGACTAGCGGGATCCCCTACGAGCAGTACTTC.

The chain recombines TRBV19 with TRBJ2-2; D might be TRBD1 or TRBD2, each matching 5 bases. V was cut by 9 bases and J by 7 bases, with 24 bases left in between. The CDR3 is 16 amino acids. Germline values: CDR1 LNHDA, CDR2 SQIVND (reference sequence). DNA for the CDR3: TGTGCCAGCCGCGTCCGAGGGGCCCCTCGTGACGGGGAGCTGTTTTTT. Translation gives CASRVRGAPRDGELFF.

This chain links TRBV6-1 with TRBJ2-1; D gene ambiguous. There are 12 residues in the CDR3. Germline values: CDR1 MNHNS, CDR2 SASEGT. The ends were cut back, 11 bases at V and 0 bases at J, with 8 bases in the middle. The chain's CDR3 is CAGVSSYNEQFF. Here the CDR3 DNA reads TGTGCCGGAGTCAGCTCCTACAATGAGCAGTTCTTC.

The chain recombines TRBV6-5 with TRBJ2-7; D is possibly TRBD2 (6 bases). Trimming removed 7 bases at V and 3 bases at J, with 16 bases between. The CDR3 sequence is 14 residues long. Germline CDR1 reads MNHEY; CDR2 reads SVGAGI. The CDR3: CASTGRQGGYEQYF. The CDR3 region has the DNA TGTGCCAGCACGGGTAGGCAGGGAGGCTACGAGCAGTACTTC.

This clone was seen once. J is TRBJ1-3 and V is TRBV7-9; D uncertain. The CDR3 spans 13 residues. Germline V gene lookup returns CDR1 SEHNR and CDR2 FQNEAQ (reference sequence). Trimming took 10 bases from V and 1 from J, leaving 11 bases between them. DNA for the CDR3: TGTGCCATTCTATCGGGGTCTGGAAACACCATATATTTT. It codes for CAILSGSGNTIYF.

This chain uses TRBV7-9 with TRBJ2-7; tentatively, D is TRBD1 (5 bases). This CDR3 is 14 amino acids long. CDR1 is SEHNR and CDR2 is FQNEAQ in the germline V gene (reference sequence). V shed 1 base and J shed 4 bases, with 11 bases lying between them. The DNA of the CDR3 is TGTGCCAGCAGCTTAGACAGGCTTGTGTACGAGCAGTACTTC. It encodes CASSLDRLVYEQYF. Complete variable domain (other parts from reference TRBV7-9 and TRBJ2-7): DTGVSQNPRHKITKRGQNVTFRCDPISEHNRLYWYRQTLGQGPEFLTYFQNEAQLEKSRLLSDRFSAERPKGSFSTLEIQRTEQGDSAMYLCASSLDRLVYEQYFGPGTRLTVT.